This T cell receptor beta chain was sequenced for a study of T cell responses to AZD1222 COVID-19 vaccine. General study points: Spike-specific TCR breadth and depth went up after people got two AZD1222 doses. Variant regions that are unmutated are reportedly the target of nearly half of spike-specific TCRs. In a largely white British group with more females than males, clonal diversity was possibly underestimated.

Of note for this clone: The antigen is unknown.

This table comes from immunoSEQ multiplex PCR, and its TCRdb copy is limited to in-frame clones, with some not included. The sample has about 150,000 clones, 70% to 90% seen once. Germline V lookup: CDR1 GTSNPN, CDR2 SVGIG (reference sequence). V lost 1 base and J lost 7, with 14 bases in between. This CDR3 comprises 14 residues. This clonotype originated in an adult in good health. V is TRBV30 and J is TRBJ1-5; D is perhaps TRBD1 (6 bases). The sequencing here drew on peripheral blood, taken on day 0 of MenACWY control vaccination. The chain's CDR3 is CAWSGGGRQQPQHF. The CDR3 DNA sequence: TGTGCCTGGAGTGGGGGGGGCAGGCAGCAGCCCCAGCATTTT.